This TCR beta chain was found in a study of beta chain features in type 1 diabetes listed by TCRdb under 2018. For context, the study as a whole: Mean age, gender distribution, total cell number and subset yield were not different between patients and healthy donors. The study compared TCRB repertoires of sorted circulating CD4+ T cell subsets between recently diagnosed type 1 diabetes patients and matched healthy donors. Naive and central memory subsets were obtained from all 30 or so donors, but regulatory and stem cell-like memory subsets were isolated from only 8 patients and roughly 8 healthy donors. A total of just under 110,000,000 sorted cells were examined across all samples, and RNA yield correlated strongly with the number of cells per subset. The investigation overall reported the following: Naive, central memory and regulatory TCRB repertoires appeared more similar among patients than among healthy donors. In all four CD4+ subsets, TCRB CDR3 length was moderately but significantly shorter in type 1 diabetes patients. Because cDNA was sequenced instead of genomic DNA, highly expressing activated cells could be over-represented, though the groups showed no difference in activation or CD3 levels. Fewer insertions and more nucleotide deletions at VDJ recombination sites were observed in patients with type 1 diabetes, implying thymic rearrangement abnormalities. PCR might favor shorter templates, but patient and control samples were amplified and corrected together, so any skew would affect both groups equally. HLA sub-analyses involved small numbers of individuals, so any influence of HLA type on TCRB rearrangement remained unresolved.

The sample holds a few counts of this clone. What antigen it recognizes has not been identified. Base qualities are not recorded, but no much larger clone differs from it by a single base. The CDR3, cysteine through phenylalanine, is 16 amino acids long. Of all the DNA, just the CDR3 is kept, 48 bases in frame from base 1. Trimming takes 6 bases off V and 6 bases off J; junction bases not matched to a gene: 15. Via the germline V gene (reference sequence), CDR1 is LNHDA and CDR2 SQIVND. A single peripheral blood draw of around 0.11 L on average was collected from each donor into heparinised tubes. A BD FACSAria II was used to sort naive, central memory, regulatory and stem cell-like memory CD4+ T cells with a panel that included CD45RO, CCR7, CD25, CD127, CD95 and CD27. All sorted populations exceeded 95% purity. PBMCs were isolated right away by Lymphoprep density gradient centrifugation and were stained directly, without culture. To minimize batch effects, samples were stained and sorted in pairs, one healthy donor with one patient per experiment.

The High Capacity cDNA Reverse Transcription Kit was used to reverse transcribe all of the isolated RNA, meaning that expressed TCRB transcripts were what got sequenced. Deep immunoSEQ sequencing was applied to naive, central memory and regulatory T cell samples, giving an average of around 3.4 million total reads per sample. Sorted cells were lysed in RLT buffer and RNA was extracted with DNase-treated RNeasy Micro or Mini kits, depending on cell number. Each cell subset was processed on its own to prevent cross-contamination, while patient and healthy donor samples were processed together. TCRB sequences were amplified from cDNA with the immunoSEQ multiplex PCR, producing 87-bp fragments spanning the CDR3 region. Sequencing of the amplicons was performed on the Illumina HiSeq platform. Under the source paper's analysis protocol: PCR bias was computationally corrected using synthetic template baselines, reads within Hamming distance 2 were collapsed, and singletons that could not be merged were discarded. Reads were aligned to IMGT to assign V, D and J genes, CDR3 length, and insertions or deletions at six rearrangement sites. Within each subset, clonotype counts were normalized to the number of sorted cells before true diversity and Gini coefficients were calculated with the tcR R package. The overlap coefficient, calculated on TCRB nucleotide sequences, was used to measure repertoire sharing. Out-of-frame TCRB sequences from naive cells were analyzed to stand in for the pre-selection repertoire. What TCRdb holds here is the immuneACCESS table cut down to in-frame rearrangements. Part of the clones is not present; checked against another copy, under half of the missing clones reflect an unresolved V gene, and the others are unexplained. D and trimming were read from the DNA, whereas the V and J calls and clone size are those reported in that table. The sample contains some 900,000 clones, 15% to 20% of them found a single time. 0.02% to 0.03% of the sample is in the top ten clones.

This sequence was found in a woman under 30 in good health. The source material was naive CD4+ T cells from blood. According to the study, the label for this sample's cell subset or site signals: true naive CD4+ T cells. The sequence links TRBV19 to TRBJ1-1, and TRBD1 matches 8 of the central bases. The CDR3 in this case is CASSKTSQGARAEAFF. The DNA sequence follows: TGTGCCAGTAGCAAAACGTCCCAGGGGGCGCGGGCTGAAGCTTTCTTT.